The 2 T cell receptor beta chains below all came from one sample that was sequenced in a study of sequential checkpoint blockade in melanoma. Treatment defined: randomized to nivolumab then ipilimumab (arm A) or the reverse (arm B). Some clones are missing from TCRdb's copy, which holds only in-frame ones; the method was immunoSEQ multiplex PCR. Among 35,000 to 45,000 clones, 84% were seen once, and the ten largest hold approximately 6%. The input for sequencing was CD8+ T cells sorted from blood (inferred from file names), taken from a patient given nivolumab and ipilimumab in sequence. These receptors were collected from a human donor with melanoma.

The genes are TRBV27 and TRBJ2-5; TRBD2 is a possible D gene (6 bases). This CDR3 is 16 amino acids long. V lost 1 base and J 3 bases, leaving 15 bases between the germline ends. CDR1 and CDR2 (germline): MNHEY, SMNVEV (reference sequence). CDR3 protein: CASSLYGGVGEETQYF. The CDR3 nucleotides are TGTGCCAGCAGTTTATACGGCGGGGTTGGTGAAGAGACCCAGTACTTC.

This chain links TRBV7-9 with TRBJ2-3, with D tentatively TRBD2 (6 bases). The CDR3 loop spans 15 amino acids. Trimming removed 1 base at V and 1 base at J, with 9 bases between. Germline values: CDR1 SEHNR, CDR2 FQNEAQ (reference sequence). Here the CDR3 DNA reads TGTGCCAGCAGCTTAGAGGGCGGGGGCACAGATACGCAGTATTTT. It translates to CASSLEGGGTDTQYF.